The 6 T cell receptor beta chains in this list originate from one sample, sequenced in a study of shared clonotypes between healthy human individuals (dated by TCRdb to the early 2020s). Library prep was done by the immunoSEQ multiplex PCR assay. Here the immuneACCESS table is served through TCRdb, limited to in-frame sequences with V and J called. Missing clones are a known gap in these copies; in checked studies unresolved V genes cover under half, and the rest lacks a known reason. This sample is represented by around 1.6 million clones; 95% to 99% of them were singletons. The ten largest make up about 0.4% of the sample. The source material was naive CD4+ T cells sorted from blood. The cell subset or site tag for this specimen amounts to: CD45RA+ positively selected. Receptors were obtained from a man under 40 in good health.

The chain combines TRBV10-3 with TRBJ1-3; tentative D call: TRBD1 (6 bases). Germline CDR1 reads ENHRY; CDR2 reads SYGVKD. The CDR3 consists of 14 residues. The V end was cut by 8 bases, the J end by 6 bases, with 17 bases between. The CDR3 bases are TGTGCCATCGGGTCAGGGGAACTAGAAAACACCATATATTTT. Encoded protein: CAIGSGELENTIYF.

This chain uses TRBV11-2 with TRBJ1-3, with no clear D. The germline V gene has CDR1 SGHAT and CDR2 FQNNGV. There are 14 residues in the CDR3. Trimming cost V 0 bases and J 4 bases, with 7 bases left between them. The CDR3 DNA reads TGTGCCAGCAGCTTAGAACGCACCGGAAACACCATATATTTT. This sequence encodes CASSLERTGNTIYF.

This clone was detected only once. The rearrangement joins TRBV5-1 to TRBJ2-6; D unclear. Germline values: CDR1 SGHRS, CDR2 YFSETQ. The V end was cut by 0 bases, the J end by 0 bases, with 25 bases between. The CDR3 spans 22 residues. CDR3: CASSLGRGPPAANLSGANVLTF. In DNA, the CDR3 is TGCGCCAGCAGCTTGGGACGTGGTCCTCCTGCCGCGAACCTCTCTGGGGCCAACGTCCTGACTTTC.

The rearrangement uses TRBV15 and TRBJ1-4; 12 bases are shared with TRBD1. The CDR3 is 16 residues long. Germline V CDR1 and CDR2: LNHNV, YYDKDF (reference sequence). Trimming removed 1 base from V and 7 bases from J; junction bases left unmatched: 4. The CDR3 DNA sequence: TGTGCCACCAGCAGAGGGGACAGGGGGCTGGGTGAAAAACTGTTTTTT. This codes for CATSRGDRGLGEKLFF.

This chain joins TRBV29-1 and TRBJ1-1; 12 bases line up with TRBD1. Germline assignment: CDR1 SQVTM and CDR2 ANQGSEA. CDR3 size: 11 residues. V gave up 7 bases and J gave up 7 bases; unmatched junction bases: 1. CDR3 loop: CSGDRGHEAFF. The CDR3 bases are TGCAGCGGGGACAGGGGGCATGAAGCTTTCTTT.

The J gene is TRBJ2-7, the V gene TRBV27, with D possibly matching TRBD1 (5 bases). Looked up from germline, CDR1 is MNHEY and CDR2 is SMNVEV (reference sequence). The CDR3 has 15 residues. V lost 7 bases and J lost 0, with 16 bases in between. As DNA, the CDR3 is TGTGCCAGCATTCGTAGGGGCGGTTCCTCCTACGAGCAGTACTTC. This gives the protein CASIRRGGSSYEQYF.